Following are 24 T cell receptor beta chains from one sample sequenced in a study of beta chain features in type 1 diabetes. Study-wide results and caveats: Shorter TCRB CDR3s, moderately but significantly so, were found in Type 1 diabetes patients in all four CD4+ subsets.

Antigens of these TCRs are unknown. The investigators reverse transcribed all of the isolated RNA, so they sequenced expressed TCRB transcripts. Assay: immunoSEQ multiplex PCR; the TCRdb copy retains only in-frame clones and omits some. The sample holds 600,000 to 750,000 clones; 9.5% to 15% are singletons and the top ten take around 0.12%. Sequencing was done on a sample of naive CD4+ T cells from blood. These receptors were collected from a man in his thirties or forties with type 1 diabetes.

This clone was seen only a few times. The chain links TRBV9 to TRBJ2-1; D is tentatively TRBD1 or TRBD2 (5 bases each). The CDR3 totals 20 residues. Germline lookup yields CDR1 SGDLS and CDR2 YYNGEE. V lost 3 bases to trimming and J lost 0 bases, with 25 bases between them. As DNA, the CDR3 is TGTGCCAGCAGCGCCGCCCGATTCTCAGTGGGGGATGGCTCCTACAATGAGCAGTTCTTC. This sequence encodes CASSAARFSVGDGSYNEQFF.

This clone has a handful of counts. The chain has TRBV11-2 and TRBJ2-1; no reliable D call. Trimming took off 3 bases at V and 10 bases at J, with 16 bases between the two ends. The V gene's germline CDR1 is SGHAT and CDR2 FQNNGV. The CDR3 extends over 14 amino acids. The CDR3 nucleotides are TGTGCCAGCAGCTTGGGTCGTCGTTCCAGGGAGCAGTTCTTC. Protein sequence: CASSLGRRSREQFF. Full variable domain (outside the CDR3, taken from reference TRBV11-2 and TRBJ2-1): EAGVAQSPRYKIIEKRQSVAFWCNPISGHATLYWYQQILGQGPKLLIQFQNNGVVDDSQLPKDRFSAERLKGVDSTLKIQPAKLEDSAVYLCASSLGRRSREQFFGPGTRLTVL.

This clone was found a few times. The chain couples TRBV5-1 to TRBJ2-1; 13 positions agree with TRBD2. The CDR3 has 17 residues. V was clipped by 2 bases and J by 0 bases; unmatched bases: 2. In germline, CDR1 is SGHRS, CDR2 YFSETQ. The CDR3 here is CASSLRTSGSSYNEQFF. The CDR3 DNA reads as TGCGCCAGCAGCTTACGGACTAGCGGGAGCTCCTACAATGAGCAGTTCTTC.

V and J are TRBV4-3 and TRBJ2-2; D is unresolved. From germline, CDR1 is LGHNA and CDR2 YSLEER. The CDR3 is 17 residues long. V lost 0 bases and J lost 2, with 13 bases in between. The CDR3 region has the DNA TGCGCCAGCAGCCAAGATGTGTGGGCGGCAAACACCGGGGAGCTGTTTTTT. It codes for CASSQDVWAANTGELFF.

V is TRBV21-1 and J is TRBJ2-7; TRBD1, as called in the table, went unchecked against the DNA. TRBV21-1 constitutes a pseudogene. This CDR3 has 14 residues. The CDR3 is CASIKGTGPYEQYF. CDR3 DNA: TGTGCCAGCATCAAGGGGACAGGACCCTACGAGCAGTACTTC.

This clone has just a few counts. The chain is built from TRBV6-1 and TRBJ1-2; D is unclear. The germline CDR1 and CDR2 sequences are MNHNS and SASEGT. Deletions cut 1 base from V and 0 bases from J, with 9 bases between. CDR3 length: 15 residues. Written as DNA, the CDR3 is TGTGCCAGCAGTGAAGGGACGTTAGCTAACTATGGCTACACCTTC. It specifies CASSEGTLANYGYTF.

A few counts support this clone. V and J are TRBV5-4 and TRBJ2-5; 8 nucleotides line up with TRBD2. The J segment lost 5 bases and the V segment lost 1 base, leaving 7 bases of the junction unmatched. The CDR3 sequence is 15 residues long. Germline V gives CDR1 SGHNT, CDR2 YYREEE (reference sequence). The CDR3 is CASSLPSGPGETQYF. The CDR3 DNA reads TGTGCCAGCAGCTTGCCTAGCGGGCCTGGGGAGACCCAGTACTTC.

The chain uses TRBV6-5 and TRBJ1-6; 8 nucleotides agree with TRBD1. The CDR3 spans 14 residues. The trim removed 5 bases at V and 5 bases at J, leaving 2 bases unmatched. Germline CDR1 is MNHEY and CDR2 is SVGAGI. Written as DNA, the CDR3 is TGTGCCAGCAGTCGACAGGGGCATAATTCACCCCTCCACTTT. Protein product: CASSRQGHNSPLHF.

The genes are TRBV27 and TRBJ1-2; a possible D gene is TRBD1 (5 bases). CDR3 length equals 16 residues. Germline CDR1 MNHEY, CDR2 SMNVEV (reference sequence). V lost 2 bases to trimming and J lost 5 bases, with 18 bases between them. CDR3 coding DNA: TGTGCCAGCAGTTTACAAGGGGCCAGGAGTAGTTATGGCTACACCTTC. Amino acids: CASSLQGARSSYGYTF.

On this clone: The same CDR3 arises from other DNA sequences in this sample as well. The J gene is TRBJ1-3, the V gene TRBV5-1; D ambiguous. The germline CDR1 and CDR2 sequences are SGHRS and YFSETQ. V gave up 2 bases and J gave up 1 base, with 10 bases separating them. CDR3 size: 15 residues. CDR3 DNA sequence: TGCGCCAGCAGCTTACCCGAGGGATCTGGAAACACCATATATTTT. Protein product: CASSLPEGSGNTIYF.

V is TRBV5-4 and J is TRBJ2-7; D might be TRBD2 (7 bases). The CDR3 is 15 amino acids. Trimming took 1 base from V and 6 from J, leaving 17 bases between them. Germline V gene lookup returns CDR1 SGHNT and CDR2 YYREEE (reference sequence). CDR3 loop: CASSLMGGGGGEQYF. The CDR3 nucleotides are TGTGCCAGCAGCTTGATGGGAGGCGGGGGCGGCGAGCAGTACTTC. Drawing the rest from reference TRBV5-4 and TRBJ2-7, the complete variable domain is ETGVTQSPTHLIKTRGQQVTLRCSSQSGHNTVSWYQQALGQGPQFIFQYYREEENGRGNFPPRFSGLQFPNYSSELNVNALELDDSALYLCASSLMGGGGGEQYFGPGTRLTVT.

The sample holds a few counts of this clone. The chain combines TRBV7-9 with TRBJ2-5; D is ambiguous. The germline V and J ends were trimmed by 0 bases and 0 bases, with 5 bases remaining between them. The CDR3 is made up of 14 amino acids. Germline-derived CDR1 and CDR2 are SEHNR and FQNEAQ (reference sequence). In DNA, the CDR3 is TGTGCCAGCAGCTTAGCGTCCAACCAAGAGACCCAGTACTTC. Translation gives CASSLASNQETQYF.

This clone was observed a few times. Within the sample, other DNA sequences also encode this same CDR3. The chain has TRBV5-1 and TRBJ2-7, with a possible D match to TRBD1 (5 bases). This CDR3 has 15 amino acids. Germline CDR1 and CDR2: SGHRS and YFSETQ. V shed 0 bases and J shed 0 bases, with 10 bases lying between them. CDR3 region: CASSLGQGSSYEQYF. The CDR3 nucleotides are TGCGCCAGCAGCTTGGGGCAGGGAAGCTCCTACGAGCAGTACTTC. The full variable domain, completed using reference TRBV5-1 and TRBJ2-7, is KAGVTQTPRYLIKTRGQQVTLSCSPISGHRSVSWYQQTPGQGLQFLFEYFSETQRNKGNFPGRFSGRQFSNSRSEMNVSTLELGDSALYLCASSLGQGSSYEQYFGPGTRLTVT.

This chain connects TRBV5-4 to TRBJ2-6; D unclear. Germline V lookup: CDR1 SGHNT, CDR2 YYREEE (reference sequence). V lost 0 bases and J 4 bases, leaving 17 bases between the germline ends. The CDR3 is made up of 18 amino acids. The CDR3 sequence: CASSLGLTPVAGANVLTF. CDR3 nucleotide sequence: TGTGCCAGCAGCTTGGGGCTTACCCCCGTTGCCGGGGCCAACGTCCTGACTTTC. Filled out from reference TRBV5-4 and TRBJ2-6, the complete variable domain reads ETGVTQSPTHLIKTRGQQVTLRCSSQSGHNTVSWYQQALGQGPQFIFQYYREEENGRGNFPPRFSGLQFPNYSSELNVNALELDDSALYLCASSLGLTPVAGANVLTFGAGSRLTVL.

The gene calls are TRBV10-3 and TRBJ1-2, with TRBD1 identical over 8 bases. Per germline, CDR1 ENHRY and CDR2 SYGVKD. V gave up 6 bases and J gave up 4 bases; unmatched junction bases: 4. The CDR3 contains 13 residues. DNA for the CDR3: TGTGCCATCAGGACAGGGGAGGGCTATGGCTACACCTTC. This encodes CAIRTGEGYGYTF.

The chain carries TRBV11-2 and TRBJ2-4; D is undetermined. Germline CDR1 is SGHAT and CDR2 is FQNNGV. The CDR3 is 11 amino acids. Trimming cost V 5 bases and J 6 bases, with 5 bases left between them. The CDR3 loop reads CASSTVNIQYF. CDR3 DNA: TGTGCCAGCAGCACAGTAAACATTCAGTACTTC.

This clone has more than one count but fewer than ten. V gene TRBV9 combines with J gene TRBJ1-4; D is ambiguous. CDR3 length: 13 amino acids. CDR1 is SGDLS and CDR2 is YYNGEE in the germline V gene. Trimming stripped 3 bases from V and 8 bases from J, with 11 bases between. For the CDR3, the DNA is TGTGCCAGCAGCGCCGATATGGGGGAAAAACTGTTTTTT. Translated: CASSADMGEKLFF.

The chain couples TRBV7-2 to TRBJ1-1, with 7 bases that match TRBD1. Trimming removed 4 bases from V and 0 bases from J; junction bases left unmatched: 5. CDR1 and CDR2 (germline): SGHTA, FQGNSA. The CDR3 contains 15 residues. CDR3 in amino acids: CASSYPTGLNTEAFF. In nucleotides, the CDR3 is TGTGCCAGCAGCTATCCGACAGGGCTGAACACTGAAGCTTTCTTT.

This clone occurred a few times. Written as DNA, the CDR3 is TGTGCCAGCAGCTCCTTCGGGACACTCCCCAATCAGCCCCAGCATTTT. Translated: CASSSFGTLPNQPQHF. This rearrangement joins TRBV7-9 to TRBJ1-5; TRBD1 might be the D (6 bases). Germline CDR1 reads SEHNR; CDR2 reads FQNEAQ (reference sequence). The V end lost 4 bases, the J end lost 3 bases, and 16 bases lay between the germline ends. The CDR3 runs 16 residues.

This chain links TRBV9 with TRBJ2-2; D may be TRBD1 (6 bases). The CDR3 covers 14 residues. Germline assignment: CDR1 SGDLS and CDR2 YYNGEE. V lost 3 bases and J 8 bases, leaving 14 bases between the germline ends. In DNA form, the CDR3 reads TGTGCCAGCAGCGCCCTGGGGGCGCGGGGGGAGCTGTTTTTT. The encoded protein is CASSALGARGELFF.

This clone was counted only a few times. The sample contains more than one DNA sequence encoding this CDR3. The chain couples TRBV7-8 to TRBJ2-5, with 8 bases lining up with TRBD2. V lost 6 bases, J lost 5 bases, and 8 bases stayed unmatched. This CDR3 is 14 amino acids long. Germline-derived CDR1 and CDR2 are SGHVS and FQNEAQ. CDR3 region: CASSPPGGRETQYF. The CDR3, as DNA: TGTGCCAGCAGTCCCCCGGGGGGGCGGGAGACCCAGTACTTC.

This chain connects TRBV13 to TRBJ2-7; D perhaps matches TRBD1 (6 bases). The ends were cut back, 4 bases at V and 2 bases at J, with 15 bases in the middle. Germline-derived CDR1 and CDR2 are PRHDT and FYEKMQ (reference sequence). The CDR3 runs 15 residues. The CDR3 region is CASSSLRDKTYEQYF. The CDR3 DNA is TGTGCCAGCAGCTCTCTCCGGGACAAGACCTACGAGCAGTACTTC.

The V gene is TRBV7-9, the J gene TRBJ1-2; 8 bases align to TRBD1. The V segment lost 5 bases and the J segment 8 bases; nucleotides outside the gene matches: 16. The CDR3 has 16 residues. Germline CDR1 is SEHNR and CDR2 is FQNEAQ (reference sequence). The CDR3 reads CASSMPSTGDGKGYTF. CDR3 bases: TGTGCCAGCAGCATGCCTTCGACAGGGGACGGTAAAGGCTACACCTTC.

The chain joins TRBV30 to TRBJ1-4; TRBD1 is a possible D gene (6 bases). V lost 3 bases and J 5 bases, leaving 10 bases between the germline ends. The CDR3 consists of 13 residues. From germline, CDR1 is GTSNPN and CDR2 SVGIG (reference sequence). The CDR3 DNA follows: TGTGCCTGGAGGGGGGACATCAATGAAAAACTGTTTTTT. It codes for CAWRGDINEKLFF.